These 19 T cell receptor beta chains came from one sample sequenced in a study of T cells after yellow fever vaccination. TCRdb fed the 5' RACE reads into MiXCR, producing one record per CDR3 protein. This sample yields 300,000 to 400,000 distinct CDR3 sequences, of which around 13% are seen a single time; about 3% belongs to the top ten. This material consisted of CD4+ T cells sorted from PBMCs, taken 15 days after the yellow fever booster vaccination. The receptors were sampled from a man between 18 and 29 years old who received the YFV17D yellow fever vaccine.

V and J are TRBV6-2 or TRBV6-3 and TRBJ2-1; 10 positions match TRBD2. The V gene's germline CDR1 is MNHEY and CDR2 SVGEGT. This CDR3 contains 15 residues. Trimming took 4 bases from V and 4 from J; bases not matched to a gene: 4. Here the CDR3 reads CASSSQRGGYNEQFF. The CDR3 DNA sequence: TGTGCCAGCAGTTCCCAGCGGGGGGGATACAATGAGCAGTTCTTC.

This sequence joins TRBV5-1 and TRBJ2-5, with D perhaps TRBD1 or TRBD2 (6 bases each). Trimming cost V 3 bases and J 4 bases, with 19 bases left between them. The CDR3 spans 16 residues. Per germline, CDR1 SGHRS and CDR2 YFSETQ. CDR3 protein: CASSSPPRGAAETQYF. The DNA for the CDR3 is TGCGCCAGCAGCTCACCCCCTAGGGGGGCGGCAGAGACCCAGTACTTC.

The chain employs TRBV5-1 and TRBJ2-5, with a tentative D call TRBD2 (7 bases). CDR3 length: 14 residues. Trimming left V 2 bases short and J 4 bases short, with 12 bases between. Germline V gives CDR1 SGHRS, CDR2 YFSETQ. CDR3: CASSFAGARETQYF. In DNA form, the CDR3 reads TGCGCCAGCAGCTTTGCGGGGGCTCGAGAGACCCAGTACTTC.

The CDR3 is CASSLLRDRGYGYTF. DNA for the CDR3: TGTGCCAGCAGCTTGCTTAGGGACAGGGGCTATGGCTACACCTTC. V gene TRBV5-6 combines with J gene TRBJ1-2; 10 nucleotides agree with TRBD1. There are 15 residues in the CDR3. From germline, CDR1 is SGHDT and CDR2 YYEEEE. The V gene end was trimmed by 1 base and the J gene end by 4 bases; junction bases not matched to a gene: 4.

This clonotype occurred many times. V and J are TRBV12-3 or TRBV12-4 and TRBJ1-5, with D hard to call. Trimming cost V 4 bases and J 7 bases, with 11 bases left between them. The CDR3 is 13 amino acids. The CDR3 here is CASSYRLEQPQHF. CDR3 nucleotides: TGTGCCAGCAGTTATCGTCTCGAGCAGCCCCAGCATTTT.

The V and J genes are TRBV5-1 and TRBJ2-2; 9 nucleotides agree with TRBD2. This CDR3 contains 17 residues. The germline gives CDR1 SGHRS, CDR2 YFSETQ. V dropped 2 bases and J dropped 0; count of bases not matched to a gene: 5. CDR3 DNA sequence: TGCGCCAGCAGCTTCCTAGCGGGGTATTCGAACACCGGGGAGCTGTTTTTT. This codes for CASSFLAGYSNTGELFF.

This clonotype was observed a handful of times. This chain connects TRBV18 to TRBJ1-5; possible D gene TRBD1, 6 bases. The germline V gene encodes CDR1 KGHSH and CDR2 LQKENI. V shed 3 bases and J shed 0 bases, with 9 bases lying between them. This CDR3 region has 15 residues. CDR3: CASSPRTDSNQPQHF. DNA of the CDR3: TGTGCCAGCTCACCCCGGACAGATAGCAATCAGCCCCAGCATTTT.

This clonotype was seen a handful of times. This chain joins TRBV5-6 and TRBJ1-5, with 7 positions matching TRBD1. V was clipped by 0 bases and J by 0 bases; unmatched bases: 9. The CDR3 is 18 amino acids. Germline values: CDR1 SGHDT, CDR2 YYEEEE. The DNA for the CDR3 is TGTGCCAGCAGCTTGGGAGGGGACAGCTTTTATAGCAATCAGCCCCAGCATTTT. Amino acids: CASSLGGDSFYSNQPQHF.

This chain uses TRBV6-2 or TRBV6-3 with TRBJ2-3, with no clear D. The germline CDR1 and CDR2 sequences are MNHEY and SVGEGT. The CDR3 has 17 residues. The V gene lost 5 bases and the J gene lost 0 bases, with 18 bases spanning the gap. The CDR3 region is CASSIWLAASSTDTQYF. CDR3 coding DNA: TGTGCCAGCAGTATATGGTTGGCGGCCTCTAGCACAGATACGCAGTATTTT.

The CDR3 region has the DNA TGCGCCAGCAGCCAAGATCCAGGGAACACCGGGGAGCTGTTTTTT. It encodes CASSQDPGNTGELFF. The J gene is TRBJ2-2, the V gene TRBV4-1, with D hard to call. Trimming took 0 bases from V and 1 from J, leaving 6 bases between them. Germline lookup yields CDR1 MGHRA and CDR2 YSYEKL. This CDR3 has 15 amino acids.

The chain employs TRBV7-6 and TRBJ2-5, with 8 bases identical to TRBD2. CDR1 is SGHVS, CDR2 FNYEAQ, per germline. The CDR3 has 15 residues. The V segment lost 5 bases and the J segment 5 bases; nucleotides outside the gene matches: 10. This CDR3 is CASSQASGGRETQYF. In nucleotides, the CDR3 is TGTGCCAGCAGCCAGGCCAGCGGGGGCAGGGAGACCCAGTACTTC. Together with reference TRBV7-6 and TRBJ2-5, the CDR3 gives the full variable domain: GAGVSQSPRYKVTKRGQDVALRCDPISGHVSLYWYRQALGQGPEFLTYFNYEAQQDKSGLPNDRFSAERPEGSISTLTIQRTEQRDSAMYRCASSQASGGRETQYFGPGTRLLVL.

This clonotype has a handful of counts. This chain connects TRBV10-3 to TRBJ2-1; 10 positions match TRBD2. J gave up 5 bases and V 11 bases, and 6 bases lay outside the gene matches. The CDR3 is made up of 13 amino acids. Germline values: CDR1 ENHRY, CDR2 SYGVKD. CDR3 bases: TGTGCCCACGGTGGACTAGCGGACAATGAGCAGTTCTTC. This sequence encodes CAHGGLADNEQFF.

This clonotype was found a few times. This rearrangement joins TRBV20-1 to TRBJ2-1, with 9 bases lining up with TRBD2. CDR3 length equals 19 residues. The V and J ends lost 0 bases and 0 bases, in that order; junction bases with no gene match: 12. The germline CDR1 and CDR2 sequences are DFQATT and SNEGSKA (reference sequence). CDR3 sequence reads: CSARDLRSGGLSSYNEQFF. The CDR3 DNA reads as TGCAGTGCTAGAGATCTAAGGAGCGGGGGGTTGAGCTCCTACAATGAGCAGTTCTTC.

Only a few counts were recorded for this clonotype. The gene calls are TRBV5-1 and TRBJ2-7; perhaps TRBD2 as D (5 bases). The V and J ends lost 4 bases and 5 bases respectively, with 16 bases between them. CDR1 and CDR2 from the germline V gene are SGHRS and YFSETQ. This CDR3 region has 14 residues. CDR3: CASSPKGGLHEQYF. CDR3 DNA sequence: TGCGCCAGCAGCCCGAAAGGAGGATTACACGAGCAGTACTTC.

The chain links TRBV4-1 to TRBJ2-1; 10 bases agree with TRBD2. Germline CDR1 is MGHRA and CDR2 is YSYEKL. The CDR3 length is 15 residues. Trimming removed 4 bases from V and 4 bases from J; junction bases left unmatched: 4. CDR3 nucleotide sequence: TGCGCCAGCAGCCCGACTAGCGGGCCTTACAATGAGCAGTTCTTC. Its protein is CASSPTSGPYNEQFF.

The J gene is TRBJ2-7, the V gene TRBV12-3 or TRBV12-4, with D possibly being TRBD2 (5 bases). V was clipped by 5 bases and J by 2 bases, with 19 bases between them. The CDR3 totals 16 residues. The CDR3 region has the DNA TGTGCCAGCAGTGACTACCGAGGGCCTCACCCCTACGAGCAGTACTTC. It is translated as CASSDYRGPHPYEQYF.

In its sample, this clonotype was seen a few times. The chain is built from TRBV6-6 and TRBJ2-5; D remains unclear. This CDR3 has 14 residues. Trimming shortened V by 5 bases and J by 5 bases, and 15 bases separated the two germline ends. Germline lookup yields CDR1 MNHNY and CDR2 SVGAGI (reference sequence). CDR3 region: CASSLWTGSETQYF. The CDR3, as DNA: TGTGCCAGCAGTCTATGGACGGGTTCTGAGACCCAGTACTTC.

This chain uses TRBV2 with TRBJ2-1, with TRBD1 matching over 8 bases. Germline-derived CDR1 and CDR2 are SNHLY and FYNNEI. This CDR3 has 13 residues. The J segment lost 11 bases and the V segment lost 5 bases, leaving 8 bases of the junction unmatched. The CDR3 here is CASSPGQALQQFF. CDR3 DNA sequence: TGTGCCAGCAGTCCGGGACAGGCCCTACAGCAGTTCTTC. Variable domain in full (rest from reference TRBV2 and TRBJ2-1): EPEVTQTPSHQVTQMGQEVILRCVPISNHLYFYWYRQILGQKVEFLVSFYNNEISEKSEIFDDQFSVERPDGSNFTLKIRSTKLEDSAMYFCASSPGQALQQFFGPGTRLTVL.

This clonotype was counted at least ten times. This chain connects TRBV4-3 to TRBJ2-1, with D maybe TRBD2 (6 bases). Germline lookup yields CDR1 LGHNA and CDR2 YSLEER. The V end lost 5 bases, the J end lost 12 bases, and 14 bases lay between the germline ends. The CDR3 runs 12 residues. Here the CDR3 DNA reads TGCGCCAGCAGCGAGTCGGCGGGGCCGCAGTTCTTC. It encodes CASSESAGPQFF.